The present entry profiles one T cell receptor beta chain with its context. The data derive from a study of blood T cell repertoires in COVID-19. Overall study: Donors in the United States, Italy and Spain gave samples during acute or convalescent COVID-19. PBMCs, B-cell-depleted T cells, or T cells provided the cDNA or gDNA that made up the material.

Per the original data handling: Amplification from reference gene primers served as the basis for estimated nucleated cell counts. Here immunoSEQ multiplex PCR was the method, and the copy in TCRdb shows in-frame clones only, minus some. For V, J and clone size, that table is used; D and trimming come from the DNA. The repertoire holds fewer than 200,000 clones, about 86% seen once, with over 7.5% in the top ten. The specimen sequenced was peripheral blood. This TCR was sampled from a man aged 50 or older with active or convalescent COVID-19.

For the CDR3, the DNA is TGTGCCAGCTCATCCCGGACAGGACCAAACACTGAAGCTTTCTTT. Residues: CASSSRTGPNTEAFF. The V gene is TRBV18, the J gene TRBJ1-1; 7 positions agree with TRBD1. There are 15 residues in the CDR3. The germline CDR1 and CDR2 sequences are KGHSH and LQKENI. Trimming took 5 bases from V and 2 from J; bases not matched to a gene: 8.